This entry lists 26 T cell receptor beta chains sequenced from one sample in a study of PD-1 blockade in classical Hodgkin lymphoma. Clones were read by immunoSEQ multiplex PCR, and TCRdb kept only the in-frame ones, dropping some. The sample gives some 2,400 clones, 80% to 90% of which show up once; about 1.5% is in the top ten. Exposure to brentuximab vedotin varied, and each patient had relapsed following autologous stem cell transplantation. Magnetic negative selection of thawed PBMCs was the method by which CD4+ T cells were purified. The specimen was CD4+ T cells from blood, collected at baseline. Source of these receptors: a human donor with classical Hodgkin lymphoma.

The sample holds one count of this clone. This chain uses TRBV6-6 with TRBJ1-1; D gene ambiguous. Trimming left V 5 bases short and J 4 bases short, with 11 bases between. The CDR3 covers 13 residues. The germline CDR1 and CDR2 sequences are MNHNY and SVGAGI (reference sequence). The CDR3 coding sequence is TGTGCCAGCAGTCCCGGGCGGGCCACTGAAGCTTTCTTT. The encoded protein is CASSPGRATEAFF.

This clone was detected only a few times. CDR3 coding DNA: TGTGCCAGCAGGTCGGGGATCAATCAGCCCCAGCATTTT. Residues: CASRSGINQPQHF. This chain uses TRBV6-5 with TRBJ1-5; D is uncertain. CDR3 length: 13 residues. Trimming pared 6 bases from V and 3 bases from J, leaving 9 bases between. The germline gives CDR1 MNHEY, CDR2 SVGAGI.

This clone was detected once. The chain employs TRBV2 and TRBJ1-1; D is unclear. Trimming cost V 6 bases and J 0 bases, with 8 bases left between them. This CDR3 has 13 residues. CDR1 is SNHLY and CDR2 is FYNNEI in the germline V gene. The CDR3 nucleotides are TGTGCCAGCAGCAAAGCCTTGAACACTGAAGCTTTCTTT. It yields the protein CASSKALNTEAFF.

The gene calls are TRBV7-2 and TRBJ1-5; D is ambiguous. The V gene lost 0 bases and the J gene lost 4 bases, with 16 bases spanning the gap. Germline assignment: CDR1 SGHTA and CDR2 FQGNSA. The CDR3 covers 17 residues. Written as DNA, the CDR3 is TGTGCCAGCAGCTTAGCCACAGCATGGCCGGGTAATCAGCCCCAGCATTTT. It codes for CASSLATAWPGNQPQHF. The full variable domain, in which reference TRBV7-2 and TRBJ1-5 provide the parts outside the CDR3, is GAGVSQSPSNKVTEKGKDVELRCDPISGHTALYWYRQSLGQGLEFLIYFQGNSAPDKSGLPSDRFSAERTGGSVSTLTIQRTQQEDSAVYLCASSLATAWPGNQPQHFGDGTRLSIL.

The V gene is TRBV7-8, the J gene TRBJ2-1; TRBD1 agrees at 11 bases. Germline V gene sequence: CDR1 SGHVS, CDR2 FQNEAQ. Germline trimming cut 0 bases from V and 4 bases from J; bases unmatched to any gene: 2. The length of the CDR3 is 16 residues. CDR3 DNA sequence: TGTGCCAGCAGCTTAGCGGGGGACAGGGGGTACAATGAGCAGTTCTTC. As protein: CASSLAGDRGYNEQFF.

This clone was detected only once. For the CDR3, the DNA is TGTGCCAGCAGTCCTTTCGGAGCGGGGGGTGCCCAGTACTTC. The encoded protein is CASSPFGAGGAQYF. The chain has TRBV28 and TRBJ2-5, with 9 bases matching TRBD2. Trimming took 5 bases from V and 9 from J; bases not matched to a gene: 10. The CDR3 length is 14 residues. Germline CDR1 MDHEN, CDR2 SYDVKM.

This chain connects TRBV5-1 to TRBJ1-2; no definite D call. From germline, CDR1 is SGHRS and CDR2 YFSETQ. V shed 0 bases and J shed 9 bases, with 21 bases lying between them. CDR3 length: 16 residues. The CDR3 coding sequence is TGCGCCAGCAGCTTGGGAGCCTTGGACGAATCCTTAAGCTACACCTTC. As protein: CASSLGALDESLSYTF.

Only one count was recorded for this clone. The CDR3 is CASSQLGNTQYF. CDR3 DNA sequence: TGCGCCAGCAGCCAGCTGGGAAATACGCAGTATTTT. V and J are TRBV4-3 and TRBJ2-3; no clear D. The CDR3 runs 12 residues. Trimming took 3 bases from V and 7 from J, leaving 8 bases between them. The V gene's germline CDR1 is LGHNA and CDR2 YSLEER.

This sequence joins TRBV5-4 and TRBJ2-7; D ambiguous. Trimming left V 0 bases short and J 5 bases short, with 6 bases between. This CDR3 has 12 amino acids. Germline V gives CDR1 SGHNT, CDR2 YYREEE (reference sequence). CDR3 bases: TGTGCCAGCAGCTTGGGTGTCCACGAGCAGTACTTC. Protein product: CASSLGVHEQYF.

This rearrangement joins TRBV5-1 to TRBJ2-3, with D unresolved. Germline loops: CDR1 SGHRS, CDR2 YFSETQ. Between the trimmed V and J ends, which lost 4 bases and 4 bases, there was a span of 10 bases. This CDR3 contains 13 residues. This CDR3 reads CASSLSRADTQYF. The DNA for the CDR3 is TGCGCCAGCAGCCTATCTAGGGCAGATACGCAGTATTTT.

The genes are TRBV14 and TRBJ2-2; D is possibly TRBD2 (5 bases). This CDR3 has 17 amino acids. With 0 bases removed from V and 4 bases from J, the gap between germline ends came to 15 bases. Germline V gene sequence: CDR1 SGHDN, CDR2 FVKESK. This chain's CDR3 is CASSQDWLASSTGELFF. The DNA for the CDR3 is TGTGCCAGCAGCCAAGACTGGCTAGCCTCGAGCACCGGGGAGCTGTTTTTT. The full variable domain, its missing parts supplied by reference TRBV14 and TRBJ2-2, is EAGVTQFPSHSVIEKGQTVTLRCDPISGHDNLYWYRRVMGKEIKFLLHFVKESKQDESGMPNNRFLAERTGGTYSTLKVQPAELEDSGVYFCASSQDWLASSTGELFFGEGSRLTVL.

The chain is built from TRBV5-1 and TRBJ1-1; no clear D gene. Germline CDR1 is SGHRS and CDR2 is YFSETQ. V was trimmed by 0 bases and J by 0 bases, leaving 9 bases between them. This CDR3 spans 15 amino acids. DNA of the CDR3: TGCGCCAGCAGCTTGGGTACAGTGCTGAACACTGAAGCTTTCTTT. This gives the protein CASSLGTVLNTEAFF.

The J gene is TRBJ1-1, the V gene TRBV30; tentative D call: TRBD1 (6 bases). The CDR3 contains 13 residues. With 4 bases removed from V and 2 bases from J, the gap between germline ends came to 11 bases. The germline CDR1 and CDR2 sequences are GTSNPN and SVGIG (reference sequence). The CDR3 DNA follows: TGTGCCTGGAAGGGGGGGGGCAACACTGAAGCTTTCTTT. This gives the protein CAWKGGGNTEAFF.

The genes are TRBV5-1 and TRBJ2-3, with D unresolved. The CDR3 runs 17 residues. The ends were cut back, 0 bases at V and 2 bases at J, with 16 bases in the middle. Germline V gives CDR1 SGHRS, CDR2 YFSETQ. The CDR3 DNA reads as TGCGCCAGCAGCTTGGTGTTTGGAATCACAAACACAGATACGCAGTATTTT. Translation: CASSLVFGITNTDTQYF.

This chain links TRBV5-6 with TRBJ1-2, with 8 bases fitting TRBD1. The CDR3 spans 14 residues. V dropped 4 bases and J dropped 4; count of bases not matched to a gene: 6. CDR1 and CDR2 (germline): SGHDT, YYEEEE. The CDR3 reads CASSTDRGIYGYTF. The CDR3, as DNA: TGTGCCAGCAGCACAGACAGGGGAATCTATGGCTACACCTTC.

V usage is TRBV19 and J usage is TRBJ2-4; a weak D match, TRBD2 (6 bases). Germline V gene sequence: CDR1 LNHDA, CDR2 SQIVND (reference sequence). Trimming shortened V by 5 bases and J by 0 bases, and 8 bases separated the two germline ends. This CDR3 is built from 14 residues. The CDR3 nucleotides read TGTGCCAGTAGTGTGGGACTAGCCAAAAACATTCAGTACTTC. The encoded protein is CASSVGLAKNIQYF.

The V and J genes are TRBV7-2 and TRBJ2-5; D gene uncertain. The germline CDR1 and CDR2 sequences are SGHTA and FQGNSA. Trimming removed 5 bases at V and 2 bases at J, with 3 bases between. The CDR3 extends over 11 amino acids. CDR3 amino acids: CASSRQETQYF. The CDR3 bases are TGTGCCAGCAGCCGTCAAGAGACCCAGTACTTC.

This clone was seen just once. V usage is TRBV19 and J usage is TRBJ2-1; D may be TRBD2 (7 bases). The CDR3 runs to 17 residues. V lost 5 bases, J lost 4 bases, and 21 bases lay in between. The germline CDR1 and CDR2 sequences are LNHDA and SQIVND (reference sequence). The DNA for the CDR3 is TGTGCCAGTAGTCCGACCCGCCGGGGGGCATCGTACAATGAGCAGTTCTTC. This gives the protein CASSPTRRGASYNEQFF.

J is TRBJ2-1 and V is TRBV10-2, with 11 bases that match TRBD2. Germline V gene sequence: CDR1 WSHSY, CDR2 SAAADI. The CDR3 is 14 amino acids. Losses at the gene ends were 7 bases for V and 6 bases for J; bases not matched to a gene: 5. Here the CDR3 reads CASTGTSGLNEQFF. As DNA, the CDR3 is TGCGCCAGCACTGGGACTAGCGGACTCAATGAGCAGTTCTTC.

A single count supports this clone. The chain has TRBV10-3 and TRBJ1-5; 8 nucleotides agree with TRBD1. This CDR3 is built from 17 residues. Germline assignment: CDR1 ENHRY and CDR2 SYGVKD. V shed 0 bases, J shed 5 bases, and the junction held 9 bases outside the gene matches. The CDR3: CAISESKSTQGDQPQHF. CDR3 DNA: TGTGCCATCAGTGAGTCAAAATCTACACAGGGGGATCAGCCCCAGCATTTT.

The V gene is TRBV28, the J gene TRBJ1-5; D unresolved. V was clipped by 4 bases and J by 4 bases, with 8 bases between them. The germline V gene encodes CDR1 MDHEN and CDR2 SYDVKM. CDR3 length: 13 residues. CDR3 protein: CASSSPRNQPQHF. For the CDR3, the DNA is TGTGCCAGCAGTTCACCGAGGAATCAGCCCCAGCATTTT. The variable domain in full, completed from reference TRBV28 and TRBJ1-5, reads DVKVTQSSRYLVKRTGEKVFLECVQDMDHENMFWYRQDPGLGLRLIYFSYDVKMKEKGDIPEGYSVSREKKERFSLILESASTNQTSMYLCASSSPRNQPQHFGDGTRLSIL.

The V and J genes are TRBV5-4 and TRBJ2-1, with TRBD1 matching 7 bases. Germline V gives CDR1 SGHNT, CDR2 YYREEE (reference sequence). The CDR3 is 13 amino acids. The V gene end was trimmed by 4 bases and the J gene end by 5 bases; junction bases not matched to a gene: 3. This chain's CDR3 is CASSGDRNNEQFF. CDR3 DNA sequence: TGTGCCAGCAGCGGGGACAGAAACAATGAGCAGTTCTTC.

This chain links TRBV5-6 with TRBJ1-6; D uncertain. Germline V CDR1 and CDR2: SGHDT, YYEEEE. V was shortened by 3 bases and J by 6 bases, with 13 bases between the two germline ends. The CDR3 runs 15 residues. DNA of the CDR3: TGTGCCAGCAGCTCCTATGATAGGGTTAATTCACCCCTCCACTTT. It encodes CASSSYDRVNSPLHF.

The chain links TRBV20-1 to TRBJ1-5, with TRBD1 as a possible D gene (5 bases). Germline values: CDR1 DFQATT, CDR2 SNEGSKA (reference sequence). The CDR3 covers 11 residues. V was shortened by 5 bases and J by 7 bases, with 9 bases between the two germline ends. The DNA for the CDR3 is TGCAGTGCTCGTGGGGGGCAGCCCCAGCATTTT. It is translated as CSARGGQPQHF.

In its sample, this clone was seen a few times. CDR3 in amino acids: CASGPGTGYNEQFF. The CDR3 DNA reads TGTGCTAGTGGTCCTGGGACAGGGTACAATGAGCAGTTCTTC. This sequence joins TRBV12-5 and TRBJ2-1, with 9 nucleotides matching TRBD1. Trimming cost V 5 bases and J 4 bases; bases outside gene matches: 3. This CDR3 region has 14 residues. From germline, CDR1 is LGHNT and CDR2 FRNRAP.

This clone occurred a few times. This sequence joins TRBV7-9 and TRBJ1-3, with D unresolved. This CDR3 contains 14 residues. Germline CDR1 SEHNR, CDR2 FQNEAQ (reference sequence). With 7 bases removed from V and 2 bases from J, the gap between germline ends came to 12 bases. The CDR3 region has the DNA TGTGCCAGCATCCCCCGAAGGACTGGAAACACCATATATTTT. Translating it yields CASIPRRTGNTIYF.